The 24 T cell receptor beta chains presented below share a single source sample, sequenced in a study of radiotherapy plus CTLA-4 blockade in lung cancer. TCRdb keeps only in-frame clones here, not all; method: immunoSEQ multiplex PCR. The sample lists more than 75,000 clones, around nine tenths seen once, with 0.85% to 0.95% in the top ten. Sequences were derived from peripheral blood, sampled from a patient treated with radiotherapy plus ipilimumab. The receptors here all came from a human donor with non-small cell lung cancer who had stable disease on radiotherapy plus ipilimumab.

The rearrangement links TRBV6-6 to TRBJ2-7; D gene ambiguous. V gave up 2 bases and J gave up 4 bases, with 9 bases separating them. The CDR3 covers 13 residues. Germline CDR1 is MNHNY and CDR2 is SVGAGI (reference sequence). The CDR3 reads CASSYGSQYEQYF. The DNA of the CDR3 is TGTGCCAGCAGTTACGGCTCACAGTACGAGCAGTACTTC.

V is TRBV28 and J is TRBJ1-2; 10 bases match TRBD1. Per germline, CDR1 MDHEN and CDR2 SYDVKM. Germline trimming cut 5 bases from V and 4 bases from J; bases unmatched to any gene: 7. The CDR3 length is 15 residues. The CDR3 region has the DNA TGTGCCAGCAGTCCCTCGACAGGGGGCGCCTATGGCTACACCTTC. This translates into CASSPSTGGAYGYTF.

V is TRBV6-1 and J is TRBJ2-2; TRBD1 matches at 8 bases. This CDR3 is 14 amino acids long. The junction had 3 bases not matched to a gene; V was cut back by 6 bases and J by 3 bases. The germline CDR1 and CDR2 sequences are MNHNS and SASEGT. For the CDR3, the DNA is TGTGCCAGCAGGGCGACAGGGGACACCGGGGAGCTGTTTTTT. It translates to CASRATGDTGELFF.

The chain employs TRBV29-1 and TRBJ1-2; no firm D call. CDR1 SQVTM and CDR2 ANQGSEA come from the germline V gene. This CDR3 is 13 amino acids long. V was shortened by 1 base and J by 8 bases, with 14 bases between the two germline ends. The CDR3 sequence: CSVEGLKGEGYTF. The CDR3, as DNA: TGCAGCGTTGAAGGCCTAAAAGGTGAAGGCTACACCTTC. The full variable domain, with the rest looked up from reference TRBV29-1 and TRBJ1-2, is SAVISQKPSRDICQRGTSLTIQCQVDSQVTMMFWYRQQPGQSLTLIATANQGSEATYESGFVIDKFPISRPNLTFSTLTVSNMSPEDSSIYLCSVEGLKGEGYTFGSGTRLTVV.

V gene TRBV28 combines with J gene TRBJ1-2; D ambiguous. Trimming removed 2 bases at V and 3 bases at J, with 7 bases between. Germline V lookup: CDR1 MDHEN, CDR2 SYDVKM. The CDR3 extends over 13 amino acids. In DNA, the CDR3 is TGTGCCAGCAGTTTAAACTGGGACTATGGCTACACCTTC. Protein sequence: CASSLNWDYGYTF.

The chain has TRBV4-2 and TRBJ2-5; D is unclear. The germline CDR1 and CDR2 sequences are LGHNA and YNFKEQ. The V gene lost 0 bases and the J gene lost 7 bases, with 12 bases spanning the gap. CDR3 length: 14 residues. The CDR3 spells CASSQEPLEGTQYF. Here the CDR3 DNA reads TGTGCCAGCAGCCAAGAACCTCTCGAAGGGACCCAGTACTTC.

V usage is TRBV5-4 and J usage is TRBJ1-2; D is possibly TRBD1 (6 bases). Per germline, CDR1 SGHNT and CDR2 YYREEE (reference sequence). The CDR3 consists of 15 residues. V was cut by 0 bases and J by 5 bases, with 14 bases left in between. In DNA form, the CDR3 reads TGTGCCAGCAGCTTGGTTACAGGGCCTTTATATGGCTACACCTTC. The encoded protein is CASSLVTGPLYGYTF.

CDR3 nucleotide sequence: TGCAGCGCCGGCGACAGGGGACGAACTAATGAAAAACTGTTTTTT. This sequence encodes CSAGDRGRTNEKLFF. The chain is built from TRBV29-1 and TRBJ1-4, with 8 bases matching TRBD1. Germline V gene lookup returns CDR1 SQVTM and CDR2 ANQGSEA. After removal of 7 bases from V and 1 base from J, the junction contained 8 bases not matched to a gene. This CDR3 region has 15 residues.

The chain carries TRBV4-2 and TRBJ2-5; 7 bases are shared with TRBD1. The junction had 4 bases not matched to a gene; V was cut back by 0 bases and J by 3 bases. The CDR3 runs to 15 residues. Per germline, CDR1 LGHNA and CDR2 YNFKEQ. CDR3: CASSQERDRKETQYF. For the CDR3, the DNA is TGTGCCAGCAGCCAAGAACGGGACAGAAAAGAGACCCAGTACTTC.

The J gene is TRBJ2-5, the V gene TRBV5-6, with 9 bases fitting TRBD2. This CDR3 is 15 amino acids long. Germline CDR1 SGHDT, CDR2 YYEEEE. V was pared by 1 base and J by 1 base, with 2 bases of the junction left unmatched. The CDR3: CASSLKAGGQETQYF. CDR3 sequence (DNA): TGTGCCAGCAGCTTGAAAGCGGGGGGCCAAGAGACCCAGTACTTC.

This rearrangement joins TRBV4-1 to TRBJ2-7, with 11 bases aligning to TRBD2. This CDR3 is built from 16 residues. V shed 0 bases, J shed 5 bases, and the junction held 6 bases outside the gene matches. CDR1 is MGHRA and CDR2 is YSYEKL in the germline V gene. DNA of the CDR3: TGCGCCAGCAGCCAAGAGTTAGCGGGAGGGCTGAACGAGCAGTACTTC. Protein sequence: CASSQELAGGLNEQYF.

The V gene is TRBV7-6, the J gene TRBJ2-1; D not resolved. Germline values: CDR1 SGHVS, CDR2 FNYEAQ. This CDR3 is 14 amino acids long. Trimming took 2 bases from V and 6 from J, leaving 11 bases between them. The DNA of the CDR3 is TGTGCCAGCAGCTTAAACACAAATCCCAATGAGCAGTTCTTC. Protein sequence: CASSLNTNPNEQFF.

The V and J genes are TRBV6-5 and TRBJ1-1; D perhaps matches TRBD1 (5 bases). The CDR3 runs 14 residues. V lost 4 bases to trimming and J lost 4 bases, with 13 bases between them. Germline V gene data show CDR1 as MNHEY and CDR2 as SVGAGI. CDR3 loop: CASSSAGTPTEAFF. The CDR3 DNA follows: TGTGCCAGCAGTTCCGCAGGGACCCCCACTGAAGCTTTCTTT.

CDR3 nucleotide sequence: TGTGCCAGCAGCTTACAGGGGGGCACTGAAGCTTTCTTT. Translating gives CASSLQGGTEAFF. The chain has TRBV7-8 and TRBJ1-1; 7 positions match TRBD1. Germline V lookup: CDR1 SGHVS, CDR2 FQNEAQ. This CDR3 contains 13 residues. V shed 2 bases, J shed 4 bases, and the junction held 1 base outside the gene matches.

J is TRBJ2-1 and V is TRBV19, with 8 bases that match TRBD1. This CDR3 is 15 amino acids long. Germline V gives CDR1 LNHDA, CDR2 SQIVND (reference sequence). V was clipped by 2 bases and J by 7 bases; unmatched bases: 7. CDR3 sequence reads: CASSIWGTGGNEQFF. The CDR3 nucleotides are TGTGCCAGTAGTATATGGGGGACAGGTGGAAATGAGCAGTTCTTC.

The gene calls are TRBV6-6 and TRBJ2-7; 8 nucleotides line up with TRBD1. V dropped 5 bases and J dropped 2; count of bases not matched to a gene: 5. The CDR3 is 14 amino acids. Germline values: CDR1 MNHNY, CDR2 SVGAGI (reference sequence). In nucleotides, the CDR3 is TGTGCCAGCAGTAGGGACAGGAGCACCTACGAGCAGTACTTC. Translated, it gives CASSRDRSTYEQYF.

The rearrangement uses TRBV5-4 and TRBJ2-1; 9 nucleotides align to TRBD2. The germline CDR1 and CDR2 sequences are SGHNT and YYREEE (reference sequence). This CDR3 has 16 amino acids. V dropped 4 bases and J dropped 6; count of bases not matched to a gene: 11. The CDR3 DNA follows: TGTGCCAGCAGCCCTGGGGTAGCGGGAGTAGCCAATGAGCAGTTCTTC. It yields the protein CASSPGVAGVANEQFF.

The chain uses TRBV5-1 and TRBJ1-4; TRBD1 might be the D (6 bases). The CDR3 has 13 residues. V shed 0 bases and J shed 15 bases, with 15 bases lying between them. CDR1 and CDR2 from the germline V gene are SGHRS and YFSETQ. Written as DNA, the CDR3 is TGCGCCAGCAGCTTGGACAGGGACCTAGAGGTGTTTTTT. Translation gives CASSLDRDLEVFF.

The chain links TRBV19 to TRBJ2-2; D possibly corresponds to TRBD1 (6 bases). Germline CDR1 reads LNHDA; CDR2 reads SQIVND (reference sequence). V lost 10 bases and J 0 bases, leaving 18 bases between the germline ends. The CDR3 spans 16 residues. CDR3 protein: CAIKTRGGPNTGELFF. CDR3 in DNA: TGTGCCATAAAGACCAGGGGTGGGCCGAACACCGGGGAGCTGTTTTTT. The full variable domain, its missing parts supplied by reference TRBV19 and TRBJ2-2, is DGGITQSPKYLFRKEGQNVTLSCEQNLNHDAMYWYRQDPGQGLRLIYYSQIVNDFQKGDIAEGYSVSREKKESFPLTVTSAQKNPTAFYLCAIKTRGGPNTGELFFGEGSRLTVL.

This chain uses TRBV11-3 with TRBJ2-3; D gene ambiguous. V lost 5 bases and J lost 4, with 7 bases in between. Germline CDR1 and CDR2: SGHNT and YENEEA. The CDR3 totals 12 residues. CDR3 sequence: CASSPKSDTQYF. The DNA for the CDR3 is TGTGCCAGCAGCCCAAAGTCAGATACGCAGTATTTT.

The chain couples TRBV6-5 to TRBJ2-5; D ambiguous. V dropped 2 bases and J dropped 5 bases, with 6 bases sitting between them. This CDR3 has 12 residues. The V gene's germline CDR1 is MNHEY and CDR2 SVGAGI. The CDR3 DNA is TGTGCCAGCAGTTACGTCGGCGAGACCCAGTACTTC. This gives the protein CASSYVGETQYF.

This rearrangement joins TRBV5-1 to TRBJ1-1; possibly TRBD1 for D (5 bases). Germline V gene sequence: CDR1 SGHRS, CDR2 YFSETQ. There are 14 residues in the CDR3. V shed 5 bases and J shed 1 base, with 12 bases lying between them. The CDR3 coding sequence is TGCGCCAGCAGTCGGGACGGGAGGAACACTGAAGCTTTCTTT. Translated: CASSRDGRNTEAFF.

Concerning this clone itself: Other DNA variants within this sample encode the same CDR3. The chain employs TRBV5-1 and TRBJ2-5; TRBD2 matches at 7 bases. The V gene's germline CDR1 is SGHRS and CDR2 YFSETQ. V lost 0 bases to trimming and J lost 1 base; unmatched junction nucleotides: 0. The CDR3 has 14 residues. CDR3 bases: TGCGCCAGCAGCTTGGCGGGGGGCCAAGAGACCCAGTACTTC. Translating it yields CASSLAGGQETQYF.

This clone occurred once. V is TRBV5-1 and J is TRBJ1-4; a possible D gene is TRBD1 (6 bases). The germline gives CDR1 SGHRS, CDR2 YFSETQ. CDR3 length: 14 amino acids. The V end lost 4 bases, the J end lost 4 bases, and 11 bases lay between the germline ends. The CDR3 sequence: CASSQGHGNEKLFF. DNA of the CDR3: TGCGCCAGCAGCCAGGGACACGGTAATGAAAAACTGTTTTTT.